This T cell receptor beta chain was recovered during a study of blood T cells in healthy people across ages. Study in general: Every two T cells gave about one barcoded beta molecule via template switching. Study-level findings and limits: Strongly correlated with naive T cell percentage was TCR beta diversity. Greater diversity and more naive CD4+ cells were seen in long-lived donors than in aged donors. Diversity estimates drawn from one million T cells were deemed underestimates.

About this clonotype: Its specificity is not known.

The germline gives CDR1 MNHEY, CDR2 SVGEGT. The CDR3 length is 14 residues. The ends were cut back, 6 bases at V and 6 bases at J, with 14 bases in the middle. A sample-barcoded 5' primer and a J-beta primer mix were used in a second PCR of roughly 7 to 11 cycles. Using its own MiXCR run on the 5' RACE reads, TCRdb lists one record per CDR3 protein. The table has approximately 1.5 million distinct CDR3 sequences, almost 35% seen once. The V gene is TRBV6-2 or TRBV6-3, the J gene TRBJ2-2; D is unclear. This receptor was taken from a woman in her thirties in good health. Specimen: blood. For the CDR3, the DNA is TGTGCCAGCAGCCTCCTCTATTTTGCCGGGGAGCTGTTTTTT. This encodes CASSLLYFAGELFF.